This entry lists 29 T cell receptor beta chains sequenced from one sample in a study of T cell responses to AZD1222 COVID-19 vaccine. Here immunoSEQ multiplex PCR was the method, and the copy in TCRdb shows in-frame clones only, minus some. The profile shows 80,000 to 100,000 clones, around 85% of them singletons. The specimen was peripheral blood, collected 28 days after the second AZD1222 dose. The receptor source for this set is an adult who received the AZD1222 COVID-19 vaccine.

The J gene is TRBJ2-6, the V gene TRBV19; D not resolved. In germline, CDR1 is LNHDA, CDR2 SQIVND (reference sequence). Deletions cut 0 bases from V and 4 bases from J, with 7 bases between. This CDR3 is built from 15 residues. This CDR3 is CASSIELTGANVLTF. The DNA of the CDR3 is TGTGCCAGTAGTATAGAGCTAACGGGGGCCAACGTCCTGACTTTC.

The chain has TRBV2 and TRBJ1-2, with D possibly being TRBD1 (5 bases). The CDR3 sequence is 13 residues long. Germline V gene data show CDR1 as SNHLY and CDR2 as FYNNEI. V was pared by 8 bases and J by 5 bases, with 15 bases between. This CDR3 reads CASLSGTEYGYTF. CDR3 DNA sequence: TGTGCCAGCCTATCCGGGACGGAATATGGCTACACCTTC. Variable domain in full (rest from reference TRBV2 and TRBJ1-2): EPEVTQTPSHQVTQMGQEVILRCVPISNHLYFYWYRQILGQKVEFLVSFYNNEISEKSEIFDDQFSVERPDGSNFTLKIRSTKLEDSAMYFCASLSGTEYGYTFGSGTRLTVV.

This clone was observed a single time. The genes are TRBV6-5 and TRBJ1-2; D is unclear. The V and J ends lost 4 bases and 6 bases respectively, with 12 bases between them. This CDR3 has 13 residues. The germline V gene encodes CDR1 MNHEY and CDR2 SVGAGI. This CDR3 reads CASSSSGGHGYTF. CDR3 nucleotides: TGTGCCAGCAGTTCTTCCGGTGGGCATGGCTACACCTTC.

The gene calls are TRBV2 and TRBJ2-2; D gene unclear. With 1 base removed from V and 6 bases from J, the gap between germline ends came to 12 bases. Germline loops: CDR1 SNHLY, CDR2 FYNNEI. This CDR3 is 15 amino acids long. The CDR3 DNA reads TGTGCCAGCAGTGAAGAGGGCGTTTGGGCCGGGGAGCTGTTTTTT. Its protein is CASSEEGVWAGELFF.

In DNA, the CDR3 is TGTGCCAGCAGCCCGGGCAGCTACGAGCAGTACGTC. Translation: CASSPGSYEQYV. The chain has TRBV6-2 or TRBV6-3 and TRBJ2-7, with D unclear. This CDR3 has 12 residues. The V end was cut by 6 bases, the J end by 3 bases, with 9 bases between. Germline lookup yields CDR1 MNHEY and CDR2 SVGEGT.

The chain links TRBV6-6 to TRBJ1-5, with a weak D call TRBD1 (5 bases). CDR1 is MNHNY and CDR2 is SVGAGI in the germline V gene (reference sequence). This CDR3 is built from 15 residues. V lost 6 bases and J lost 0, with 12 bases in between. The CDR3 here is CASSWGRGSNQPQHF. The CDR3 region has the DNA TGTGCCAGCAGCTGGGGCCGGGGTAGCAATCAGCCCCAGCATTTT.

The CDR3 loop reads CASSGPRREGRMRNTIYF. For the CDR3, the DNA is TGTGCCAGCAGTGGTCCTCGCCGGGAGGGGAGGATGAGAAACACCATATATTTT. The genes are TRBV6-1 and TRBJ1-3; possible D gene TRBD1, 5 bases. Germline V gene sequence: CDR1 MNHNS, CDR2 SASEGT. The CDR3 length is 18 residues. V was clipped by 4 bases and J by 5 bases, with 24 bases between them.

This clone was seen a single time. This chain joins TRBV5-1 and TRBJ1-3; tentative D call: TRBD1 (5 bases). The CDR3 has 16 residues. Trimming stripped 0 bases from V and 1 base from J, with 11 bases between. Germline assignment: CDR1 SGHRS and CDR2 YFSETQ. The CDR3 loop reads CASSLAGPGSGNTIYF. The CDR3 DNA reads TGCGCCAGCAGCTTGGCGGGCCCAGGGTCTGGAAACACCATATATTTT.

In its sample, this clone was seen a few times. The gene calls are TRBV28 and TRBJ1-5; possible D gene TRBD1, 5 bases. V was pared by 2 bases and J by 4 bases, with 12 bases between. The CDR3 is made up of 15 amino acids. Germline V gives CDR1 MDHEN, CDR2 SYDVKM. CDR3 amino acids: CASSLTSGRNQPQHF. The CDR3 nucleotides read TGTGCCAGCAGTTTAACATCGGGGCGAAATCAGCCCCAGCATTTT.

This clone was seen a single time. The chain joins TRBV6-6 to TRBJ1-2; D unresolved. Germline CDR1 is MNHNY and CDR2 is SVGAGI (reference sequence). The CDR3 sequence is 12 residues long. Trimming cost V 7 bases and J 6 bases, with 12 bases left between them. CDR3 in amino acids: CASTYGGNGYTF. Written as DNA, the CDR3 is TGTGCCAGCACCTACGGTGGGAATGGCTACACCTTC.

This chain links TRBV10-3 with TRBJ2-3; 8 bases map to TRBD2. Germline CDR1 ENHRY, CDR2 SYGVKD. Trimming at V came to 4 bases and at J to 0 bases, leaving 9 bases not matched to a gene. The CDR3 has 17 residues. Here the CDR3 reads CAISGVVAGTSTDTQYF. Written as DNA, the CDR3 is TGTGCCATCAGTGGTGTAGTAGCGGGGACTAGCACAGATACGCAGTATTTT.

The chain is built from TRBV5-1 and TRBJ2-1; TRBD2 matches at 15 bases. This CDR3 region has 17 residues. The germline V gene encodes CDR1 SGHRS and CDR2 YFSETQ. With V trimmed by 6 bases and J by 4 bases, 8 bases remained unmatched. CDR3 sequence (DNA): TGCGCCAGCAACCCGGGACTAGCGGGGGGCAGATACAATGAGCAGTTCTTC. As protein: CASNPGLAGGRYNEQFF. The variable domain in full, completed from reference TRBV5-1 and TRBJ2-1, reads KAGVTQTPRYLIKTRGQQVTLSCSPISGHRSVSWYQQTPGQGLQFLFEYFSETQRNKGNFPGRFSGRQFSNSRSEMNVSTLELGDSALYLCASNPGLAGGRYNEQFFGPGTRLTVL.

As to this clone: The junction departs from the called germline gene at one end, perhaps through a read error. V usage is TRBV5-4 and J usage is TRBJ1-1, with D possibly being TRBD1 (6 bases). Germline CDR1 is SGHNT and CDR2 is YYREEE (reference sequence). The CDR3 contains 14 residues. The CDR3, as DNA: TGTGTCAGCAGCTCAGCAGGGGACCAGGGTGAAGCTTTCTTT. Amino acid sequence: CVSSSAGDQGEAFF.

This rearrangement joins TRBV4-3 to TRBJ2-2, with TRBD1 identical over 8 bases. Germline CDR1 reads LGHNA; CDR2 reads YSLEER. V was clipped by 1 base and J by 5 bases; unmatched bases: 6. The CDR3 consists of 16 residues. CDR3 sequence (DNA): TGCGCCAGCAGCCAAGGGACAGGGTTAGAAACCGGGGAGCTGTTTTTT. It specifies CASSQGTGLETGELFF.

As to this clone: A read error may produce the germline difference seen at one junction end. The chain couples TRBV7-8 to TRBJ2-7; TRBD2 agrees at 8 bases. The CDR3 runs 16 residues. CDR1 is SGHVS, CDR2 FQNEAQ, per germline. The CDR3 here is CASSLLAAGGSHEQYF. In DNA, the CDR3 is TGTGCCAGCAGCTTATTAGCGGCGGGAGGCTCCCACGAGCAGTACTTC. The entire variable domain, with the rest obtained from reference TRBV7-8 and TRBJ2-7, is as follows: GAGVSQSPRYKVAKRGQDVALRCDPISGHVSLFWYQQALGQGPEFLTYFQNEAQLDKSGLPSDRFFAERPEGSVSTLKIQRTQQEDSAVYLCASSLLAAGGSHEQYFGPGTRLTVT.

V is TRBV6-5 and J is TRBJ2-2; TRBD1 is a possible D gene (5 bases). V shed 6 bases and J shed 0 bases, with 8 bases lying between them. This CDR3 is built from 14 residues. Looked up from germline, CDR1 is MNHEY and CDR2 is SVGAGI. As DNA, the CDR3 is TGTGCCAGCAGGAAACAGGCGAACACCGGGGAGCTGTTTTTT. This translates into CASRKQANTGELFF.

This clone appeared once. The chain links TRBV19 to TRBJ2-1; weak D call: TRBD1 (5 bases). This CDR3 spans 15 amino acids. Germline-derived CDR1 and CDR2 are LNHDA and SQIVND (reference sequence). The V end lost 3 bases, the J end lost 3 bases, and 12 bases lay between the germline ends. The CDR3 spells CASSIDQGDYNEQFF. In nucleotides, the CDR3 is TGTGCCAGTAGTATCGACCAAGGGGACTACAATGAGCAGTTCTTC. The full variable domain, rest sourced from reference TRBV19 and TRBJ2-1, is DGGITQSPKYLFRKEGQNVTLSCEQNLNHDAMYWYRQDPGQGLRLIYYSQIVNDFQKGDIAEGYSVSREKKESFPLTVTSAQKNPTAFYLCASSIDQGDYNEQFFGPGTRLTVL.

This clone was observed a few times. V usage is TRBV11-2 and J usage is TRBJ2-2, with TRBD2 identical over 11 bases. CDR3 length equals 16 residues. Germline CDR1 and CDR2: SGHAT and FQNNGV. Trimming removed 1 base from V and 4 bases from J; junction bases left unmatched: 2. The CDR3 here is CASSLVLAGVTGELFF. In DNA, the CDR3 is TGTGCCAGCAGCTTAGTACTAGCGGGAGTCACCGGGGAGCTGTTTTTT.

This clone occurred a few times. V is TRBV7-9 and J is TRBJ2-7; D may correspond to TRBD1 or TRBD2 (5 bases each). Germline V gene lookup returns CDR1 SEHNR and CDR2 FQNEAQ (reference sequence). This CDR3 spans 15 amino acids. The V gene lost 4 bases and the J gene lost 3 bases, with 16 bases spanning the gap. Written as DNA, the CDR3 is TGTGCCAGCAGCTCCTCCGGGACGCTTAACTACGAGCAGTACGTC. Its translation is CASSSSGTLNYEQYV.

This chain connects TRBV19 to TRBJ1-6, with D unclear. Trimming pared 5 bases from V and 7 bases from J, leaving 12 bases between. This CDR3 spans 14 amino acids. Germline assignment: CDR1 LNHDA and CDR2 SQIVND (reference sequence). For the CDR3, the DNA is TGTGCCAGTAGTTTAGCTGTACCGAATTCACCCCTCCACTTT. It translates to CASSLAVPNSPLHF. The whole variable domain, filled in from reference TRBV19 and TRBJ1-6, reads DGGITQSPKYLFRKEGQNVTLSCEQNLNHDAMYWYRQDPGQGLRLIYYSQIVNDFQKGDIAEGYSVSREKKESFPLTVTSAQKNPTAFYLCASSLAVPNSPLHFGNGTRLTVT.

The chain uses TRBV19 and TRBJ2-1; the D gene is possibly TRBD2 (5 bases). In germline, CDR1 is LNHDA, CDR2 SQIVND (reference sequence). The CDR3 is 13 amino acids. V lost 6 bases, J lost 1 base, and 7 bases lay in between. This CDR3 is CASSGLSYNEQFF. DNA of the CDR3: TGTGCCAGTAGCGGACTTTCCTACAATGAGCAGTTCTTC. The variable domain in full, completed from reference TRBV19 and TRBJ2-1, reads DGGITQSPKYLFRKEGQNVTLSCEQNLNHDAMYWYRQDPGQGLRLIYYSQIVNDFQKGDIAEGYSVSREKKESFPLTVTSAQKNPTAFYLCASSGLSYNEQFFGPGTRLTVL.

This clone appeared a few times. This chain's CDR3 is CASSLRDRGRGGYTF. The DNA of the CDR3 is TGTGCCAGCAGCTTACGGGACAGGGGGCGCGGTGGCTACACCTTC. The gene calls are TRBV5-4 and TRBJ1-2; TRBD1 agrees at 12 bases. The CDR3 runs 15 residues. CDR1 is SGHNT, CDR2 YYREEE, per germline (reference sequence). J gave up 7 bases and V 2 bases, and 6 bases lay outside the gene matches.

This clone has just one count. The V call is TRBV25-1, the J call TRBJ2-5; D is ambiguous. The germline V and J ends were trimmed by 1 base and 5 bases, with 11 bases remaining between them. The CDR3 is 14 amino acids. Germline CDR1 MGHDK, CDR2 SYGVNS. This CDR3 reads CASSEFGSGETQYF. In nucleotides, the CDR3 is TGTGCCAGCAGTGAATTTGGATCTGGGGAGACCCAGTACTTC.

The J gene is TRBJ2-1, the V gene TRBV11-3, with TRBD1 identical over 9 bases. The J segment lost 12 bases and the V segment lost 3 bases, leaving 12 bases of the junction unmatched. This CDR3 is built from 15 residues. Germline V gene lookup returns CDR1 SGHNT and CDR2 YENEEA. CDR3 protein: CASSLAGTGSVGQFF. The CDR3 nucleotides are TGTGCCAGCAGCTTGGCCGGGACAGGGTCGGTAGGGCAGTTCTTC.

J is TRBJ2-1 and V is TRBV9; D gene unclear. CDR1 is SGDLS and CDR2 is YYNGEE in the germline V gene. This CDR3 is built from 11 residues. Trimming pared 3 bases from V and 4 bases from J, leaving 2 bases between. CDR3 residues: CASSGYNEQFF. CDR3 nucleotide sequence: TGTGCCAGCAGCGGATACAATGAGCAGTTCTTC.

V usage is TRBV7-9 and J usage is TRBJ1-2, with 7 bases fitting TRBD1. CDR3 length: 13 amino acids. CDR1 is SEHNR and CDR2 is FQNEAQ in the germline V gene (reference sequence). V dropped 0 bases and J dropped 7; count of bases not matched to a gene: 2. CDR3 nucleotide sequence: TGTGCCAGCAGCTTAGCAGGGGGCCGTGGCTACACCTTC. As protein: CASSLAGGRGYTF. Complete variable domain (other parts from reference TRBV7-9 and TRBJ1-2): DTGVSQNPRHKITKRGQNVTFRCDPISEHNRLYWYRQTLGQGPEFLTYFQNEAQLEKSRLLSDRFSAERPKGSFSTLEIQRTEQGDSAMYLCASSLAGGRGYTFGSGTRLTVV.

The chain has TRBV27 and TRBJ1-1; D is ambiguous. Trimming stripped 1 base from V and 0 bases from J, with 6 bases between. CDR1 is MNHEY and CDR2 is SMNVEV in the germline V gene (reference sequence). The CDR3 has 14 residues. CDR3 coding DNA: TGTGCCAGCAGTTTATTGGATATGAACACTGAAGCTTTCTTT. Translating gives CASSLLDMNTEAFF.

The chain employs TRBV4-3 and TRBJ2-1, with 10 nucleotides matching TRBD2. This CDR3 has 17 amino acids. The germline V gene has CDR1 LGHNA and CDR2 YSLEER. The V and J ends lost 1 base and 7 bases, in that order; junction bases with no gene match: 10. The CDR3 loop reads CASSQGMGPSGSNEQFF. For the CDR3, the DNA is TGCGCCAGCAGCCAAGGAATGGGTCCTAGCGGGAGTAATGAGCAGTTCTTC.

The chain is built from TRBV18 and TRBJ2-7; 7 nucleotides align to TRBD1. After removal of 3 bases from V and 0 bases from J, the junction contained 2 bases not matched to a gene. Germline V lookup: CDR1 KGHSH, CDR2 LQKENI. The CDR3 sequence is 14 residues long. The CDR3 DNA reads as TGTGCCAGCTCACCTCGGGACAGCTCCTACGAGCAGTACGTC. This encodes CASSPRDSSYEQYV.